This TCR beta chain was obtained from a study of cytotoxic CD8 clonotypes in ibrutinib-treated CLL listed by TCRdb under 2021. Broadly, across the study: The cohort included roughly 15 treatment-naive and roughly ten relapsed/refractory patients; approximately 17 were IGHV unmutated. Partial responses were observed in about 24 patients and complete responses in 2; after a median follow-up of 68 months, remission was maintained in about 15 patients and progression was observed in about twelve. Response samples were taken after a median of approximately 12 months on treatment, ranging from about 6 to 36 months. An average of 255,043 productive templates and approximately 90,000 productive rearrangements was obtained per sample. Longitudinal samples were obtainable from about 30% of the roughly 86 participants in the trial. Cryopreserved peripheral blood mononuclear cells were collected before treatment, at response, and at either disease progression or sustained remission. Patients were still on ibrutinib when every remission and progressive disease sample was collected. Overall study results and their limits: Clonality increased at ibrutinib response, stayed stable in sustained remission, and fell back toward baseline at progression. Baseline clonality was found to be higher than that of age-matched healthy donors and was strongly correlated with circulating CD8+ T-cell counts. Public clonotypes were rare and either contracted or stayed stable during treatment, and the rise in clonality at ibrutinib response reflected the expansion of private clonotypes. Lymph node repertoires were not examined, and the timing of sampling was not matched between patients in sustained remission and those whose disease progressed.

For this clone: Its antigen is still unknown. Base qualities are not at hand, and no much larger clone is one base apart.

From the cysteine up to the phenylalanine, the CDR3 has a length of 12 residues. Kept here is only the CDR3 DNA, which spans 36 bases and is read in frame from base 1. V is cut by 5 bases and J by 4 bases, and the space between the germline ends is 6 bases. CDR1 MNHEY and CDR2 SMNVEV are derived from the germline V gene (reference sequence). Sample time point, as interpreted from the label and publication: about a year on ibrutinib. For TCR beta library preparation, roughly 2.2 micrograms of genomic DNA was extracted from cryopreserved PBMCs. High-throughput TCR beta sequencing was performed on longitudinal blood samples from CLL patients receiving ibrutinib monotherapy. The patients took part in an open-label, single-center phase 2 trial of ibrutinib monotherapy. On a MiSeq, deep resolution sequencing aimed for a depth between 1 in 1 million and 1 in 200,000 T cells, with each clonotype covered 10x on average. The immunoSEQ hsTCRB Kit was used to generate the TCR beta libraries. On the authors' methods: ImmunoSEQ Data Assistant and ImmunoSEQ Analyzer were used for data analysis, and V, D and J genes were assigned according to IMGT definitions. Clonality, which ranges from 0 to 1, was calculated by subtracting the normalized Shannon entropy of productive rearrangement frequencies from one. Only overrepresented clonotypes making up at least 0.05% of each patient's repertoire were included in the public clonotype analysis. Repertoires from about a dozen age-matched healthy donors in immuneACCESS were used as clonality controls. The table comes from immuneACCESS by way of TCRdb, which keeps in-frame sequences with V and J called. Part of the clones is missing from these tables; in studies checked, under half for an unresolved V gene and the rest for unknown reasons. The V and J calls and clone size were taken over from that table, and D and trimming were inferred from the DNA. The sample includes hundreds of thousands of clones, with about four fifths observed a single time. The ten top clones hold about 10% of the sample.

The chain couples TRBV27 to TRBJ1-5; no D gene can be assigned with confidence. This receptor was obtained from a human donor with chronic lymphocytic leukemia. The source was PBMCs, collected after 12 months of ibrutinib treatment. CDR3 protein: CASSDENQPQHF. The nucleotide sequence is given as TGTGCCAGCAGTGACGAGAATCAGCCCCAGCATTTT.